This entry lists 15 T cell receptor beta chains sequenced from one sample in a study of post-analysis software for immune sequencing data. General study results and limits: A few TRBV segments (TRBV5-6, TRBV5-1 and TRBV20-1 among them) occurred more frequently in patients than in controls.

The TCR beta cDNA libraries contained unique molecular identifiers. TCRdb re-called the PCR reads with MiXCR, one entry per CDR3 protein. The table includes 350,000 to 500,000 distinct CDR3 sequences, less than 40% detected once. Antigen specificity for these receptors is unknown. What was sequenced was blood. These receptors were obtained from a girl aged 2 to 10 with multiple sclerosis.

On this clonotype: No DNA is shown, since the ends of the CDR3 on it are uncertain; the CDR3 is the one TCRdb lists. This rearrangement joins TRBV30 to TRBJ1-2. Per germline, CDR1 GTSNPN and CDR2 SVGIG (reference sequence). The CDR3 length equals 14 residues, ends included. The chain's CDR3 is CAWAAGSRVFLSTF.

This clonotype was counted only a few times. The chain couples TRBV2 to TRBJ2-3, with 7 bases aligning to TRBD2. There are 16 residues in the CDR3. CDR1 and CDR2 (germline): SNHLY, FYNNEI. V was clipped by 2 bases and J by 3 bases; unmatched bases: 8. CDR3 region: CASSESGISLTDTQYF. The CDR3, as DNA: TGTGCCAGCAGTGAAAGCGGGATAAGCCTTACAGATACGCAGTATTTT.

The chain is built from TRBV11-2 and TRBJ2-3, with 7 bases fitting TRBD2. V lost 3 bases to trimming and J lost 3 bases; unmatched junction nucleotides: 12. CDR3 length: 17 residues. Germline V gene lookup returns CDR1 SGHAT and CDR2 FQNNGV. The CDR3 loop reads CASSFRLASILTDTQYF. The CDR3 nucleotides are TGTGCCAGCAGCTTCAGACTAGCATCAATCTTAACAGATACGCAGTATTTT.

The chain joins TRBV29-1 to TRBJ1-1; the match to TRBD1 covers 8 bases. CDR3 length: 13 residues. Germline values: CDR1 SQVTM, CDR2 ANQGSEA. The ends lost 7 bases at V and 5 bases at J; junction bases unmatched: 9. The CDR3 coding sequence is TGCAGCGGCGAGACAGGGGTTGGAACTGAAGCTTTCTTT. This gives the protein CSGETGVGTEAFF.

The rearrangement joins TRBV7-2 to TRBJ2-3; possibly TRBD2 for D (6 bases). CDR3 length equals 15 residues. The germline V gene encodes CDR1 SGHTA and CDR2 FQGNSA. The V end lost 3 bases, the J end lost 7 bases, and 17 bases lay between the germline ends. The CDR3 loop reads CASSFGSGYVNTQYF. As DNA, the CDR3 is TGTGCCAGCAGCTTCGGTAGCGGCTACGTAAATACGCAGTATTTT.

The V call is TRBV20-1, the J call TRBJ1-2; the D is unclear. The ends were cut back, 2 bases at V and 0 bases at J, with 7 bases in the middle. The CDR3 loop spans 13 amino acids. CDR1 and CDR2 (germline): DFQATT, SNEGSKA (reference sequence). CDR3 loop: CSARQETNYGYTF. As DNA, the CDR3 is TGCAGTGCTAGACAGGAAACTAACTATGGCTACACCTTC.

Only a few counts were recorded for this clonotype. As DNA, the CDR3 is TGTGCCAGCAGGCGGCCCCGGGACAGTGAAGCTTTCTTT. Its protein product is CASRRPRDSEAFF. This sequence joins TRBV6-1 and TRBJ1-1; 7 nucleotides agree with TRBD1. Germline V gene data show CDR1 as MNHNS and CDR2 as SASEGT. Trimming at V came to 6 bases and at J to 7 bases, leaving 8 bases not matched to a gene. The CDR3 is 13 amino acids.

V is TRBV25-1 and J is TRBJ2-7; D possibly corresponds to TRBD2 (5 bases). CDR1 is MGHDK, CDR2 SYGVNS, per germline. V was shortened by 4 bases and J by 2 bases, with 21 bases between the two germline ends. This CDR3 is 17 amino acids long. CDR3 region: CASSAFLPRRGTYEQYF. The CDR3, as DNA: TGTGCCAGCAGTGCCTTCCTCCCTCGCCGGGGTACCTACGAGCAGTACTTC.

This clonotype was recorded only once. The chain employs TRBV7-9 and TRBJ1-2; 11 nucleotides line up with TRBD1. Germline V gene sequence: CDR1 SEHNR, CDR2 FQNEAQ (reference sequence). CDR3 size: 15 residues. Trimming at V came to 5 bases and at J to 7 bases, leaving 9 bases not matched to a gene. CDR3 loop: CASSLSGTGGFGYTF. CDR3 sequence (DNA): TGTGCCAGCAGCCTTTCTGGGACAGGGGGTTTTGGCTACACCTTC.

The chain recombines TRBV7-3 with TRBJ2-3; tentatively, D is TRBD2 (6 bases). CDR1 and CDR2 from the germline V gene are SGHTA and FQGTGA. V gave up 5 bases and J gave up 2 bases, with 20 bases separating them. The CDR3 consists of 17 residues. CDR3 DNA: TGTGCCAGCAGCCAATCCGCGAGCGGGCCGTACACAGATACGCAGTATTTT. Amino acids: CASSQSASGPYTDTQYF.

In its sample, this clonotype was seen a few times. The chain employs TRBV28 and TRBJ2-1, with D possibly being TRBD2 (5 bases). Looked up from germline, CDR1 is MDHEN and CDR2 is SYDVKM. V dropped 8 bases and J dropped 1 base, with 9 bases sitting between them. The CDR3 loop spans 13 amino acids. Written as DNA, the CDR3 is TGTGCCAGCCAGGACTGGTCCTACAATGAGCAGTTCTTC. As protein: CASQDWSYNEQFF.

This clonotype was recorded a few times. The chain joins TRBV28 to TRBJ2-5; D might be TRBD1 or TRBD2, each matching 5 bases. This CDR3 is built from 12 residues. CDR1 MDHEN and CDR2 SYDVKM come from the germline V gene. V was trimmed by 5 bases and J by 11 bases, leaving 15 bases between them. The CDR3 region has the DNA TGTGCCAGCAGTCCCGAGGGGCTGTTTCAGTACTTC. Its translation is CASSPEGLFQYF.

The chain carries TRBV5-1 and TRBJ2-3; 8 nucleotides line up with TRBD1. Germline values: CDR1 SGHRS, CDR2 YFSETQ. After removal of 6 bases from V and 4 bases from J, the junction contained 10 bases not matched to a gene. The CDR3 runs to 15 residues. The CDR3 is CASTHRQGHPDTQYF. The CDR3 DNA is TGCGCCAGCACACATAGACAGGGGCATCCAGATACGCAGTATTTT.

The table lists this clonotype with a few counts. The V gene is TRBV7-9, the J gene TRBJ2-1; D is undetermined. Germline lookup yields CDR1 SEHNR and CDR2 FQNEAQ (reference sequence). Trimming cost V 3 bases and J 4 bases, with 7 bases left between them. CDR3 length equals 13 residues. The CDR3 DNA is TGTGCCAGCAGCTTCACAGAATACAATGAGCAGTTCTTC. Its translation is CASSFTEYNEQFF.

This chain links TRBV20-1 with TRBJ2-5, with TRBD2 as a possible D gene (6 bases). Per the germline V gene, CDR1 is DFQATT and CDR2 is SNEGSKA (reference sequence). V was trimmed by 3 bases and J by 3 bases, leaving 8 bases between them. The CDR3 totals 12 residues. CDR3 residues: CSASGGKETQYF. In DNA, the CDR3 is TGCAGTGCTAGCGGGGGAAAAGAGACCCAGTACTTC.